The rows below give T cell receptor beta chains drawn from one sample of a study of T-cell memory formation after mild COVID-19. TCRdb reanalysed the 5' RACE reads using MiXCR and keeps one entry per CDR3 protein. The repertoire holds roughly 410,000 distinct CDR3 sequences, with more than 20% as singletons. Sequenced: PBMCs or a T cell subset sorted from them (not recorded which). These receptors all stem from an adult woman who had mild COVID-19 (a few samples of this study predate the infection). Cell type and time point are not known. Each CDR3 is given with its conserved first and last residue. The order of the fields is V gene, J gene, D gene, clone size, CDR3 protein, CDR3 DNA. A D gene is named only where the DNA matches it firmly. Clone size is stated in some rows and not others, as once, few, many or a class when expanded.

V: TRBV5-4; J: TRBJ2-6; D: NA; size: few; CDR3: CASSGRAGSGANVLTF; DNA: TGTGCCAGCAGCGGTAGAGCGGGCTCTGGGGCCAACGTCCTGACTTTC
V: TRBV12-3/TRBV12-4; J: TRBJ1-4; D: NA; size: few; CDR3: CASSRDQRQEKLFF; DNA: TGTGCCAGCAGCCGGGACCAACGACAAGAAAAACTGTTTTTT
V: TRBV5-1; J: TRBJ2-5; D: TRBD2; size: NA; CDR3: CASSKGLAGGPQETQYF; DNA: TGCGCCAGCAGCAAGGGACTAGCGGGGGGCCCCCAGGAGACCCAGTACTTC
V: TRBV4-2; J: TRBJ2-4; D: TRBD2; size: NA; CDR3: CASSQPLAGGRLAKNIQYF; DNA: TGTGCCAGCAGCCAACCCCTAGCGGGGGGACGGCTAGCCAAAAACATTCAGTACTTC
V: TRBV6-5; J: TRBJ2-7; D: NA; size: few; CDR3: CASRDRLNTYEQYF; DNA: TGTGCCAGCAGGGACAGACTCAACACCTACGAGCAGTACTTC
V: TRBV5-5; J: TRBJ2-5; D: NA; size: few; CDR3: CASSLWQDQETQYF; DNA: TGTGCCAGCAGCTTGTGGCAGGACCAAGAGACCCAGTACTTC
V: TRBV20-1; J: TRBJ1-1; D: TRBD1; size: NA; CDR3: CSARRTGGRTEAFF; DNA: TGCAGTGCCCGCCGGACAGGGGGCCGGACTGAAGCTTTCTTT
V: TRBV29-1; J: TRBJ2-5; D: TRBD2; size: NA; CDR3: CSAAGTSGRTQETQYF; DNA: TGCAGCGCCGCCGGGACTAGCGGGAGGACCCAAGAGACCCAGTACTTC
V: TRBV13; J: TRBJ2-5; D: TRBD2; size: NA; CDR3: CASSFRRGGQETQYF; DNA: TGTGCCAGCAGCTTCCGTCGGGGGGGCCAAGAGACCCAGTACTTC
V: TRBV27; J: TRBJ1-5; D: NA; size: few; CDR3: CASGSNQPQHF; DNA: TGTGCCAGCGGCAGCAATCAGCCCCAGCATTTT
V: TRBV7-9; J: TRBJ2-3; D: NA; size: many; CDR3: CASSLWIRATDTQYF; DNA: TGTGCCAGCAGCTTGTGGATCAGGGCGACAGATACGCAGTATTTT
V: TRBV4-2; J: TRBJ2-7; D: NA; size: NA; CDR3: CASSQGLSASYEQYF; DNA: TGTGCCAGCAGCCAAGGCCTTAGCGCCTCCTACGAGCAGTACTTC
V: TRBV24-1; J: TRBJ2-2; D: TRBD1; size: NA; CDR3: CATSDLHAGGTGELFF; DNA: TGTGCCACCAGTGATTTACATGCAGGGGGCACCGGGGAGCTGTTTTTT
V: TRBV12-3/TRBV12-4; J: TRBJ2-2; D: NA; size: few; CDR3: CASSFLGVRVASGTGELFF; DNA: TGTGCCAGCAGTTTTCTAGGGGTAAGGGTGGCGTCCGGCACCGGGGAGCTGTTTTTT
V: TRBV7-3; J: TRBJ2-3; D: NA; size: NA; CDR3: CASSRAFTDTQYF; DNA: TGTGCCAGCAGCCGGGCCTTCACAGATACGCAGTATTTT
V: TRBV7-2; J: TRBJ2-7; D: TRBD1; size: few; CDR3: CASSSGTDYYEQYF; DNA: TGTGCCAGCAGCTCCGGGACAGATTACTACGAGCAGTACTTC
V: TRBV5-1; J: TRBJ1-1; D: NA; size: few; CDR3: CASSLAGGPEAFF; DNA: TGCGCCAGCAGCTTGGCCGGGGGCCCTGAAGCTTTCTTT
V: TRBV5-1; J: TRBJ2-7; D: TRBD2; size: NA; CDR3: CASSGGTSGSIAYEQYF; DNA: TGCGCCAGCAGCGGCGGGACTAGCGGGAGTATCGCCTACGAGCAGTACTTC
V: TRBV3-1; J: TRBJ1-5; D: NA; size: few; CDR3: CASSQAGRQPQHF; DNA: TGTGCCAGCAGCCAAGCTGGGCGTCAGCCCCAGCATTTT
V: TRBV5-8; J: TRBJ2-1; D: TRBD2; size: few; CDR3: CASSLGLAGGYGEQFF; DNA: TGTGCCAGCAGCTTGGGGCTAGCGGGAGGGTACGGTGAGCAGTTCTTC
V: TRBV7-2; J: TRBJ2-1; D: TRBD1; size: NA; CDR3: CASSLGGTGGNEQFF; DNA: TGTGCCAGCAGCTTAGGCGGTACAGGGGGCAATGAGCAGTTCTTC
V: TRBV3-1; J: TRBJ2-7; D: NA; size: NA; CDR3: CASSQLGGYEQYF; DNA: TGTGCCAGCAGCCAACTGGGGGGCTACGAGCAGTACTTC
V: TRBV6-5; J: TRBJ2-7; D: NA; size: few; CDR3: CASPDGSYEQYF; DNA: TGTGCCAGTCCCGACGGATCCTACGAGCAGTACTTC
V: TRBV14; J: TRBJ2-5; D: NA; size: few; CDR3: CASSQVDGTQYF; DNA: TGTGCCAGCAGCCAAGTTGACGGGACCCAGTACTTC
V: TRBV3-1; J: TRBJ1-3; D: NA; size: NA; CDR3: CASRRMSGNTIYF; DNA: TGTGCCAGCCGAAGGATGTCTGGAAACACCATATATTTT